This T cell receptor (beta chain) was identified during a study of T cell responses to AZD1222 COVID-19 vaccine. General study results and limits: All repertoire sampling was performed exclusively after the peak T cell response.

Sequenced by immunoSEQ multiplex PCR; TCRdb stores in-frame clones only, minus some. This table holds roughly 140,000 clones, around nine tenths found once. V was trimmed by 5 bases and J by 4 bases, leaving 23 bases between them. Per the germline V gene, CDR1 is SGHVS and CDR2 is FQNEAQ. The length of the CDR3 is 18 residues. As to this clone: Its antigen remains unidentified.

V gene TRBV7-8 combines with J gene TRBJ2-2, with D perhaps TRBD1 or TRBD2 (6 bases each). The sequencing used peripheral blood, collected on day 0 of MenACWY control vaccination. The clonotype comes from an adult in good health. The CDR3 bases are TGTGCCAGCAGCCCGGAGCAGGGGCTAGCGTGGGGCACCGGGGAGCTGTTTTTT. This sequence encodes CASSPEQGLAWGTGELFF.